The T cell receptor beta chain described here comes from a study of blood T cell repertoires in COVID-19. The CDR3 sequence is 14 residues long. In germline, CDR1 is LNHDA, CDR2 SQIVND (reference sequence). The V and J ends lost 8 bases and 6 bases respectively, with 19 bases between them. Method: immunoSEQ multiplex PCR; TCRdb's copy keeps in-frame clones and lacks some. The repertoire holds 200,000 to 300,000 clones, with roughly 88% as singletons. The gene calls are TRBV19 and TRBJ1-1; perhaps TRBD1 as D (6 bases). This sequence originates from a woman between 40 and 55 years old with acute COVID-19. What was sequenced was PBMCs or T cells enriched from blood (not recorded which). The CDR3 reads CASCHRIQGAEAFF. The CDR3 nucleotides read TGTGCCAGTTGTCACCGGATACAGGGTGCTGAAGCTTTCTTT.